The clone carrying this T cell receptor beta chain was seen a few times. Its antigen remains unidentified. These data come from a study of T cells after yellow fever vaccination. Study conclusions and caveats: In post-booster samples, most primary-vaccination clones reappeared (roughly 96% CD4, 70% to 90% CD8). A limited proportion of clonotypes was detected within both the CD4 and CD8 compartments.

UMIs and a universal primer site were added when TCR cDNA was made by 5'RACE template switching. Via MiXCR, TCRdb re-called the 5' RACE reads, giving one row per CDR3 protein. The sample consists of 300,000 to 400,000 distinct CDR3 sequences, roughly 9.4% of them appearing once. Trimming took off 1 base at V and 3 bases at J, with 5 bases between the two ends. Germline-derived CDR1 and CDR2 are SGDLS and YYNGEE. The CDR3 has 13 residues. The genes are TRBV9 and TRBJ1-5; no reliable D call. The receptor's source is a man aged 18 to 35 who received the YFV17D yellow fever vaccine. The sequences come from PBMCs, collected on the day of the first yellow fever vaccination. This CDR3 is CASSVSANQPQHF. For the CDR3, the DNA is TGTGCCAGCAGCGTATCTGCCAATCAGCCCCAGCATTTT.